This T cell receptor (beta chain) was profiled in a study of shared clonotypes between healthy human individuals. V was pared by 7 bases and J by 7 bases, with 12 bases of the junction left unmatched. This CDR3 spans 16 amino acids. Germline V CDR1 and CDR2: SEHNR, FQNEAQ (reference sequence). Assay: immunoSEQ multiplex PCR; the TCRdb copy retains only in-frame clones and omits some. The table has roughly 2.1 million clones, around 93% seen once. Naive CD8 cells comprised CD45RO-negative, CCR7-positively selected cells, excluding terminally differentiated effector memory CD45RA+ cells. The sequenced material came from naive CD8+ T cells from PBMCs. This receptor was obtained from a man younger than 35 in good health. Some clones in this sample may be carry-over from other donors' samples. This chain connects TRBV7-9 to TRBJ2-1, with 11 bases identical to TRBD2. As DNA, the CDR3 is TGTGCCAGCATCCCACTAGCGGGAGTAGGATGGAATGAGCAGTTCTTC. It encodes CASIPLAGVGWNEQFF.